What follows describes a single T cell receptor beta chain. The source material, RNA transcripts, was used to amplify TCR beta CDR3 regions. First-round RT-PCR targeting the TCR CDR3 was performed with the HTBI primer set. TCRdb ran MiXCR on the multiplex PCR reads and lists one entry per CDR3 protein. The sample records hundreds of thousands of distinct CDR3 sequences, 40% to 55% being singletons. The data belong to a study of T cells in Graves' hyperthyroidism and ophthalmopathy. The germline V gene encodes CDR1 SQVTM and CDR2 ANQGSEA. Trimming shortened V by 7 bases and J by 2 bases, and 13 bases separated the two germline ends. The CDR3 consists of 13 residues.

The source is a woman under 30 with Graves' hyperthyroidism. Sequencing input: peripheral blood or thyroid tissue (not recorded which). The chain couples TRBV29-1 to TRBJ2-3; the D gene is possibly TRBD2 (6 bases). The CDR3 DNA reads TGCAGCGCAGCCGGGAGAGTCACAGATACGCAGTATTTT. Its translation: CSAAGRVTDTQYF.